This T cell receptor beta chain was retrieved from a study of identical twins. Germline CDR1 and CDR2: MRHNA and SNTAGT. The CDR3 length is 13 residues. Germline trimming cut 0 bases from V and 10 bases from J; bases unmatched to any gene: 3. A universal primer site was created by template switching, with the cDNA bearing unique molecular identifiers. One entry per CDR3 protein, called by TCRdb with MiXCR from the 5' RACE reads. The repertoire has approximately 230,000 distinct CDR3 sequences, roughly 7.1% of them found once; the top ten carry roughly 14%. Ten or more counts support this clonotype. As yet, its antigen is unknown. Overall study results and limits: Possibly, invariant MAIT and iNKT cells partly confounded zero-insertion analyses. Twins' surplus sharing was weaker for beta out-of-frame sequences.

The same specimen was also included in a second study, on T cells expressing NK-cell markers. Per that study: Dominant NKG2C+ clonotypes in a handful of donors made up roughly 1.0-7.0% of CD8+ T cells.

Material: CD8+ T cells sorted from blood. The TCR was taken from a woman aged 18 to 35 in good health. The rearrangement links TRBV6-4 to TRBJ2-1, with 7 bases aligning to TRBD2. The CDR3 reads CASSDSGGEEQFF. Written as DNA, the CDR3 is TGTGCCAGCAGTGACTCGGGGGGGGAGGAGCAGTTCTTC.